This T cell receptor (beta chain) was sequenced for a study of PD-1 blockade in classical Hodgkin lymphoma. Study-level findings and limits: Before treatment, TCR diversity in newly diagnosed patients was reportedly lower than in healthy donors. Why the repertoires differ is still unclear, perhaps disease activity or prior therapy. Lower baseline TCR diversity marked trial partial responders and progressors. Significantly greater TCR diversity emerged by C4D1 in CD4+ cells but not CD8+ cells.

Comment on this clone: Its antigen is unknown.

The V gene's germline CDR1 is MDHEN and CDR2 SYDVKM. The CDR3 sequence is 13 residues long. V trimming: 5 bases; J trimming: 1 base; junction bases outside the gene matches: 2. TCRdb's table, derived via immunoSEQ multiplex PCR, lists solely in-frame clones and lacks some. The sample has 100,000 to 120,000 clones; about nine tenths are singletons. Every patient was affected by relapse after autologous stem cell transplantation, while exposure to brentuximab vedotin was not uniform. This clonotype originated in a human donor with classical Hodgkin lymphoma. Sequenced material: peripheral blood mononuclear cells (PBMCs), taken before the second cycle of nivolumab. The rearrangement links TRBV28 to TRBJ2-7, with 7 positions matching TRBD1. The CDR3 DNA reads as TGTGCCAGCAGTATACAGGGGTCCTACGAGCAGTACTTC. Amino acid sequence: CASSIQGSYEQYF.